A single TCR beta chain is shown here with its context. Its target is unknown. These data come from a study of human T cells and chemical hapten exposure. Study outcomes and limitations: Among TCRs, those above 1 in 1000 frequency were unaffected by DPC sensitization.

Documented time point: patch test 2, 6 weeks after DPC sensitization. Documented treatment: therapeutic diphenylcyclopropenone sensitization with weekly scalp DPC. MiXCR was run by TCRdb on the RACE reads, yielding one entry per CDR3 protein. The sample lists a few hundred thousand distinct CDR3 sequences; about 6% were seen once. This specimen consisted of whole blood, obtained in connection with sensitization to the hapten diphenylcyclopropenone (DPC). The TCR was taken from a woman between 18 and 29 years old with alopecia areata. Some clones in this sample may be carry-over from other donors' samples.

CDR3 residues: CASSRTGVAEQYF. CDR3 nucleotides: TGTGCCAGCAGTAGGACAGGGGTGGCCGAGCAGTACTTC. V and J are TRBV6-5 and TRBJ2-7; 9 nucleotides match TRBD1. This CDR3 is 13 amino acids long. With 5 bases clipped from V and 6 bases from J, the junction kept 5 bases outside the gene matches. Germline loops: CDR1 MNHEY, CDR2 SVGAGI.